The clone carrying this T cell receptor (beta chain) came up a few times. Its antigen is still unknown. Germline CDR1 and CDR2: ENHRY and SYGVKD. This CDR3 is built from 15 residues. With V trimmed by 5 bases and J by 5 bases, 11 bases remained unmatched. The record originates from a study of beta chain features in type 1 diabetes. The study reverse transcribed the entire isolated RNA, so it sequenced expressed TCRB transcripts. Reads from naive, central memory and regulatory T cell samples averaged around 3.5 million. Produced via immunoSEQ multiplex PCR; TCRdb's table is partial and in-frame only. Of about 340,000 clones listed, roughly 14% are singletons. Study-wide results and caveats: Naive, central memory and Treg TCRB repertoires appeared more alike in patients than in healthy donors. Shortening that was moderate but significant affected the TCRB CDR3s of Type 1 diabetes patients in all four CD4+ subsets.

The material sequenced was naive CD4+ T cells from blood. The TCR was taken from a woman aged 18-29 years with type 1 diabetes. The gene calls are TRBV10-3 and TRBJ2-7; 8 bases are shared with TRBD2. CDR3 amino acids: CAISSGGTRMDEQYF. CDR3 coding DNA: TGTGCCATCAGTTCTGGCGGGACTAGAATGGACGAGCAGTACTTC.